The text below deals with one T cell receptor beta chain. This sample was taken from a study of cytomegalovirus exposure and HLA in healthy donors. In the PCR, 60 Vbeta and 13 Jbeta primers were used. Libraries were prepared by immunoSEQ multiplex PCR; TCRdb keeps only in-frame clonotypes and omits some of them. The data hold roughly 200,000 clones, with 79% observed a single time. The germline gives CDR1 MNHEY, CDR2 SMNVEV (reference sequence). The CDR3 length is 14 residues. Trimming removed 9 bases at V and 2 bases at J, with 14 bases between. The J gene is TRBJ2-1, the V gene TRBV27, with D perhaps TRBD2 (6 bases). The clonotype originates from a woman aged 30 to 39 in good health and CMV-seropositive. Sequencing was performed on PBMCs. The CDR3 coding sequence is TGTGCCAGTAGACTGGCGGGGACCTACAATGAGCAGTTCTTC. Encoded protein: CASRLAGTYNEQFF.